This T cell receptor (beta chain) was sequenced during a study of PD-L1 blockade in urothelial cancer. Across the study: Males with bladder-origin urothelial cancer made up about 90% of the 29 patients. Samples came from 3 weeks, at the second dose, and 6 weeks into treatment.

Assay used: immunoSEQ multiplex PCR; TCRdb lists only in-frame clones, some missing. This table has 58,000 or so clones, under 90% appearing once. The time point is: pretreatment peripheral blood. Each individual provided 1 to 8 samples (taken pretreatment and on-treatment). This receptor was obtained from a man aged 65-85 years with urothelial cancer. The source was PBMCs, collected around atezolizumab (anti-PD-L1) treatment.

The CDR3 sequence is CASSENRGDTDTQYF. In nucleotides, the CDR3 is TGCGCCAGCAGTGAGAACAGGGGGGACACAGATACGCAGTATTTT. The V gene is TRBV10-1, the J gene TRBJ2-3, with 8 bases fitting TRBD1. CDR3 length: 15 amino acids. CDR1 WNHNN and CDR2 SYGVQD come from the germline V gene (reference sequence). J gave up 2 bases and V 2 bases, and 3 bases lay outside the gene matches.